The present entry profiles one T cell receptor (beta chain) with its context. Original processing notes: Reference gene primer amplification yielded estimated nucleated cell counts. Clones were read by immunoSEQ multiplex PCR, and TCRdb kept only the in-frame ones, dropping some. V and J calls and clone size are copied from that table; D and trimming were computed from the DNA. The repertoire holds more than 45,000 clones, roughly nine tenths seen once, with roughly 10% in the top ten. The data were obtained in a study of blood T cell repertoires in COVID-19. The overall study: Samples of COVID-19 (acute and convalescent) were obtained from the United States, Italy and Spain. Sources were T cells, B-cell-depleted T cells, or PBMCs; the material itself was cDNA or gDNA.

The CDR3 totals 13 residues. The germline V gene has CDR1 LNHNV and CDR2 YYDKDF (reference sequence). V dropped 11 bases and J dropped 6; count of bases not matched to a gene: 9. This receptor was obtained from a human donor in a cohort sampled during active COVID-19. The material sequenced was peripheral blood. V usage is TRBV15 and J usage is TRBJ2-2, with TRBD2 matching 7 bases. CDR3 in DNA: TGTGCCGTCGGGGAGGGGATGGCCGGGGAGCTGTTTTTT. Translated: CAVGEGMAGELFF.